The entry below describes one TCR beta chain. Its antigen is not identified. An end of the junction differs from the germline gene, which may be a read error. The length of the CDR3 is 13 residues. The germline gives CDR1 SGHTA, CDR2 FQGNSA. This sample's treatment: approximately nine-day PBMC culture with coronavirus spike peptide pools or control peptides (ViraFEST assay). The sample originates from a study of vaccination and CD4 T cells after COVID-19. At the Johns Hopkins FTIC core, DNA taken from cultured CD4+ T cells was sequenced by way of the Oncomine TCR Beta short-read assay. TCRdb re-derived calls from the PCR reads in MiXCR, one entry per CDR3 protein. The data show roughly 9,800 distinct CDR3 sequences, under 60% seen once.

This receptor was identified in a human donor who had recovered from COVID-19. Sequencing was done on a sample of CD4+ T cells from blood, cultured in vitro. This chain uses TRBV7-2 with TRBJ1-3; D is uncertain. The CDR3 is CASSQLVENTIYF. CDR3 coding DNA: TGCGCCAGCAGCCAATTGGTAGAAAACACCATATATTTT.